One and the same sample provided the 17 T cell receptor beta chains below, sequenced in a study of blood T cells in healthy people across ages. Next came a second PCR, run for 7 to 11 cycles, which used a sample-barcoded 5' primer along with a J-beta primer mix. TCRdb analysed the 5' RACE reads with MiXCR anew, one entry per CDR3 protein. The sample contains 600,000 to 1,000,000 distinct CDR3 sequences, roughly 60% of which appear only once. The source material was blood. The receptors derive from a man aged 25 to 40 in good health.

The chain couples TRBV7-9 to TRBJ2-1; possibly TRBD1 or TRBD2 for D (6 bases each). V gave up 6 bases and J gave up 7 bases, with 19 bases separating them. The CDR3 runs 15 residues. Germline CDR1 reads SEHNR; CDR2 reads FQNEAQ (reference sequence). CDR3 nucleotides: TGTGCCAGCAGTTATCCCGAACAAGGGGGGAATGAGCAGTTCTTC. Translation gives CASSYPEQGGNEQFF.

This clonotype has a handful of counts. This chain connects TRBV10-3 to TRBJ2-4, with TRBD2 matching 7 bases. The junction had 3 bases not matched to a gene; V was cut back by 0 bases and J by 4 bases. This CDR3 spans 15 amino acids. In germline, CDR1 is ENHRY, CDR2 SYGVKD. Here the CDR3 DNA reads TGTGCCATCAGTGAGTCGGCTAGCGGAAAAAACATTCAGTACTTC. It yields the protein CAISESASGKNIQYF.

The J gene is TRBJ2-5, the V gene TRBV20-1; D remains unclear. Germline V lookup: CDR1 DFQATT, CDR2 SNEGSKA (reference sequence). CDR3 length: 14 amino acids. The ends were cut back, 3 bases at V and 4 bases at J, with 15 bases in the middle. This CDR3 is CSASLTWRRETQYF. CDR3 coding DNA: TGCAGTGCTAGTCTTACCTGGCGGAGAGAGACCCAGTACTTC.

This sequence joins TRBV20-1 and TRBJ1-2; D is unclear. The ends were cut back, 0 bases at V and 2 bases at J, with 10 bases in the middle. This CDR3 spans 14 amino acids. Germline V lookup: CDR1 DFQATT, CDR2 SNEGSKA (reference sequence). The CDR3 DNA reads as TGCAGTGCTAGAGATAGTACCAAAAACTATGGCTACACCTTC. As protein: CSARDSTKNYGYTF.

In its sample, this clonotype was seen a few times. The chain combines TRBV12-3 or TRBV12-4 with TRBJ2-1, with D perhaps TRBD1 (6 bases). The CDR3 runs to 15 residues. V was shortened by 7 bases and J by 2 bases, with 15 bases between the two germline ends. The CDR3 spells CASTTDSTPYNEQFF. CDR3 coding DNA: TGTGCCAGCACCACGGACAGCACTCCCTACAATGAGCAGTTCTTC.

V usage is TRBV2 and J usage is TRBJ2-3; the D gene is possibly TRBD2 (5 bases). V lost 7 bases, J lost 4 bases, and 18 bases lay in between. The CDR3 runs to 15 residues. Germline CDR1 is SNHLY and CDR2 is FYNNEI. DNA of the CDR3: TGTGCCAGCAAAGAGGGATTCGGGTTACCAGATACGCAGTATTTT. Translating it yields CASKEGFGLPDTQYF.

This clonotype was found once. The CDR3 sequence: CASTRTSGSSYNEQFF. CDR3 nucleotide sequence: TGCGCCAGCACCCGGACTAGCGGGAGCTCCTACAATGAGCAGTTCTTC. This rearrangement joins TRBV5-1 to TRBJ2-1; 13 bases are a match to TRBD2. Germline loops: CDR1 SGHRS, CDR2 YFSETQ. The CDR3 is 16 amino acids. V lost 6 bases, J lost 0 bases, and 3 bases stayed unmatched. Full variable domain (remainder filled in from reference TRBV5-1 and TRBJ2-1): KAGVTQTPRYLIKTRGQQVTLSCSPISGHRSVSWYQQTPGQGLQFLFEYFSETQRNKGNFPGRFSGRQFSNSRSEMNVSTLELGDSALYLCASTRTSGSSYNEQFFGPGTRLTVL.

The gene calls are TRBV3-1 and TRBJ2-7; the D is unclear. The CDR3 has 14 residues. Deletions cut 1 base from V and 3 bases from J, with 10 bases between. Germline CDR1 reads LGHDT; CDR2 reads YNNKEL (reference sequence). The CDR3 spells CASSQVTPGYEQYF. CDR3 bases: TGTGCCAGCAGCCAAGTCACCCCCGGCTACGAGCAGTACTTC.

The V call is TRBV7-2, the J call TRBJ1-2; a possible D gene is TRBD1 (6 bases). This CDR3 has 15 residues. The germline V and J ends were trimmed by 1 base and 6 bases, with 15 bases remaining between them. In germline, CDR1 is SGHTA, CDR2 FQGNSA. The DNA of the CDR3 is TGTGCCAGCAGCTTAGGGACCTTAAAGGGGGATGGCTACACCTTC. Translated, it gives CASSLGTLKGDGYTF.

This chain uses TRBV6-5 with TRBJ2-4; TRBD2 is a possible D gene (6 bases). The V and J ends lost 2 bases and 4 bases respectively, with 12 bases between them. Germline CDR1 and CDR2: MNHEY and SVGAGI. The CDR3 is 15 amino acids. CDR3: CASSYGGAGKNIQYF. In DNA form, the CDR3 reads TGTGCCAGCAGTTACGGCGGGGCGGGAAAAAACATTCAGTACTTC.

This clonotype turned up a few times. This sequence joins TRBV29-1 and TRBJ2-7; 8 positions agree with TRBD1. CDR1 SQVTM and CDR2 ANQGSEA come from the germline V gene. This CDR3 is built from 13 residues. Losses at the gene ends were 7 bases for V and 4 bases for J; bases not matched to a gene: 9. CDR3 loop: CSAVAGGKYEQYF. The CDR3, as DNA: TGCAGCGCCGTCGCAGGGGGCAAGTACGAGCAGTACTTC.

This sequence joins TRBV20-1 and TRBJ1-2, with D maybe TRBD1 (5 bases). The CDR3 loop spans 11 amino acids. The V end was cut by 5 bases, the J end by 9 bases, with 13 bases between. Germline V CDR1 and CDR2: DFQATT, SNEGSKA (reference sequence). The CDR3, as DNA: TGCAGTGCTCCTAAGGGGAAAAGCTACACCTTC. Its protein product is CSAPKGKSYTF.

This clonotype was detected once. The chain employs TRBV7-9 and TRBJ1-1; TRBD1 is a possible D gene (6 bases). Germline V gives CDR1 SEHNR, CDR2 FQNEAQ (reference sequence). The V end lost 2 bases, the J end lost 4 bases, and 14 bases lay between the germline ends. This CDR3 comprises 15 residues. CDR3 in amino acids: CASSLSGGLGTEAFF. The CDR3 region has the DNA TGTGCCAGCAGCTTATCGGGGGGCCTGGGCACTGAAGCTTTCTTT.

The V call is TRBV6-1, the J call TRBJ2-5, with TRBD2 identical over 13 bases. From germline, CDR1 is MNHNS and CDR2 SASEGT. The V gene end was trimmed by 5 bases and the J gene end by 11 bases; junction bases not matched to a gene: 11. The CDR3 sequence is 15 residues long. The DNA for the CDR3 is TGTGCCAGCAGTCCGGGACTAGCGGGGAGGAATGAGCAGTACTTC. Translation gives CASSPGLAGRNEQYF.

The V call is TRBV5-1, the J call TRBJ2-5; 11 bases are a match to TRBD1. Per the germline V gene, CDR1 is SGHRS and CDR2 is YFSETQ. This CDR3 spans 16 amino acids. J lost 4 bases, V lost 3 bases, and 8 bases had no gene match. The CDR3 sequence is CASSSGTGGTSETQYF. DNA of the CDR3: TGCGCCAGCAGCTCAGGGACAGGGGGTACGTCAGAGACCCAGTACTTC. Supplemented by reference TRBV5-1 and TRBJ2-5, the full variable domain reads KAGVTQTPRYLIKTRGQQVTLSCSPISGHRSVSWYQQTPGQGLQFLFEYFSETQRNKGNFPGRFSGRQFSNSRSEMNVSTLELGDSALYLCASSSGTGGTSETQYFGPGTRLLVL.

This clonotype was found a few times. V and J are TRBV7-9 and TRBJ2-1, with 13 nucleotides matching TRBD2. V shed 5 bases and J 7 bases; nucleotides not matched to a gene: 8. This CDR3 has 16 amino acids. From germline, CDR1 is SEHNR and CDR2 FQNEAQ (reference sequence). The CDR3 protein is CASSLGLAGVVNEQFF. The CDR3 DNA reads TGTGCCAGCAGCCTCGGACTAGCGGGGGTTGTTAATGAGCAGTTCTTC.

The rearrangement joins TRBV12-3 or TRBV12-4 to TRBJ1-4; no clear D gene. The CDR3 spans 15 residues. With 5 bases removed from V and 2 bases from J, the gap between germline ends came to 12 bases. CDR3 DNA: TGTGCCAGCAGTCCGCAGACCGGTACTAATGAAAAACTGTTTTTT. Translation: CASSPQTGTNEKLFF.